A selection of T cell receptor beta chains follows, all from one sample in a study of OX40 agonist ivuxolimab in advanced cancers. TCRdb keeps only in-frame clones here, not all; method: immunoSEQ multiplex PCR. The data show 59,000 or so clones, 82% seen once. This material consisted of CD4+ or CD8+ T cells sorted from blood, taken in a trial of the OX40 agonist ivuxolimab. The receptors come from an adult with an advanced solid tumor such as melanoma, head and neck, liver or kidney cancer. CDR3s include the opening cysteine and the closing phenylalanine or tryptophan. D genes are given only for firm matches. Not all rows give a size; the values are once, few, many and, for expanded clones, a class.

V gene: TRBV12-5
J gene: TRBJ2-1
D gene: TRBD2
clone size: .
CDR3 DNA: TGTGCTAGTGGTTTGTTTAGCGGGGCCAGTGAGCAGTTCTTC
CDR3 protein: CASGLFSGASEQFF

V gene: TRBV5-1
J gene: TRBJ1-2
D gene: .
clone size: .
CDR3 DNA: TGCGCCAGCAGCTTGGAGGTTAATAACTATGGCTACACCTTC
CDR3 protein: CASSLEVNNYGYTF

V gene: TRBV14
J gene: TRBJ1-2
D gene: .
clone size: .
CDR3 DNA: TGTGCCAGCAGCCAAGAAGTAGGCTATGGCTACACCTTC
CDR3 protein: CASSQEVGYGYTF

V gene: TRBV19
J gene: TRBJ2-7
D gene: .
clone size: .
CDR3 DNA: TGTGCCAGTAGTATGACCAGCGCCTACGAGCAGTACTTC
CDR3 protein: CASSMTSAYEQYF

V gene: TRBV19
J gene: TRBJ2-3
D gene: TRBD2
clone size: .
CDR3 DNA: TGTGCCAGTAGTAAGCGGGGGCCCTACAGGTATACGCAGTATTTT
CDR3 protein: CASSKRGPYRYTQYF

V gene: TRBV7-2
J gene: TRBJ2-2
D gene: TRBD2
clone size: .
CDR3 DNA: TGTGCCAGCAGCCTGGGACTAGCGGGGGGGAACACCGGGGAGCTGTTTTTT
CDR3 protein: CASSLGLAGGNTGELFF

V gene: TRBV7-7
J gene: TRBJ2-7
D gene: .
clone size: .
CDR3 DNA: TGTGCCAGCAGCGGAGGGGGTGAGCAGTACTTC
CDR3 protein: CASSGGGEQYF

V gene: TRBV6-5
J gene: TRBJ1-2
D gene: .
clone size: .
CDR3 DNA: TGTGCCAGCACCCGAACCCCGACAGACAACTATGGCTACACCTTC
CDR3 protein: CASTRTPTDNYGYTF

V gene: TRBV4-3
J gene: TRBJ2-3
D gene: TRBD2
clone size: .
CDR3 DNA: TGCGCCAGCAGCCAAGATCCCCGCGGGGGGGCCCTTGATACGCAGTATTTT
CDR3 protein: CASSQDPRGGALDTQYF

V gene: TRBV5-1
J gene: TRBJ2-7
D gene: .
clone size: .
CDR3 DNA: TGCGCCAGCAGCTTGATGTTGAGGTACGAGCAGTACTTC
CDR3 protein: CASSLMLRYEQYF

V gene: TRBV19
J gene: TRBJ1-1
D gene: TRBD1
clone size: once
CDR3 DNA: TGTGCCAGTAGTATGGGGACAGTGGCTGCGGGTGAAGCTTTCTTT
CDR3 protein: CASSMGTVAAGEAFF

V gene: TRBV29-1
J gene: TRBJ1-1
D gene: .
clone size: .
CDR3 DNA: TGCAGCGCTACTTCCGGGGGGAACACTGAAGCTTTCTTT
CDR3 protein: CSATSGGNTEAFF

V gene: TRBV6-5
J gene: TRBJ2-1
D gene: TRBD2
clone size: .
CDR3 DNA: TGTGCCAGCAGTTACTCGTGGGAGGGCCTAAATGAGCAGTTCTTC
CDR3 protein: CASSYSWEGLNEQFF

V gene: TRBV6-5
J gene: TRBJ1-1
D gene: .
clone size: few
CDR3 DNA: TGTGCCAGCAGTTACGGGGGGGACACTGAAGCTTTCTTT
CDR3 protein: CASSYGGDTEAFF

V gene: TRBV18
J gene: TRBJ2-7
D gene: TRBD1
clone size: .
CDR3 DNA: TGTGCCAGCTCGCCCGGGACAGGCAGCAGGGTCTCCTACGAGCAGTACTTC
CDR3 protein: CASSPGTGSRVSYEQYF

V gene: TRBV28
J gene: TRBJ2-7
D gene: .
clone size: .
CDR3 DNA: TGTGCCAGCAGTTCGGCGGGCTCAGGTCTAACCTACGAGCAGTACTTC
CDR3 protein: CASSSAGSGLTYEQYF

V gene: TRBV6-5
J gene: TRBJ1-2
D gene: TRBD1
clone size: .
CDR3 DNA: TGTGCCAGCAGAACGGACAGGAGCAGGGGCTACACCTTC
CDR3 protein: CASRTDRSRGYTF

V gene: TRBV4-1
J gene: TRBJ2-1
D gene: TRBD1
clone size: .
CDR3 DNA: TGCGCCAGCAGCCAAGAGAGACAGGGGGCGAGGGGTGAGCAGTTCTTC
CDR3 protein: CASSQERQGARGEQFF

V gene: TRBV11-1
J gene: TRBJ1-4
D gene: .
clone size: .
CDR3 DNA: TGTGCCAGCTGTCCGGGACGGTCCCCTCTGGGGGATGAAAAACTGTTTTTT
CDR3 protein: CASCPGRSPLGDEKLFF

V gene: TRBV7-9
J gene: TRBJ2-7
D gene: .
clone size: .
CDR3 DNA: TGTGCCAGCAGCTTAGGGGATCGTCTCCGCGAGCAGTACTTC
CDR3 protein: CASSLGDRLREQYF

V gene: TRBV5-6
J gene: TRBJ2-7
D gene: .
clone size: .
CDR3 DNA: TGTGCCAGCAGCTTGGGCAGTTCCTACGAGCAGTACTTC
CDR3 protein: CASSLGSSYEQYF